This T cell receptor (beta chain) originates from a study of blood T cell repertoires in COVID-19. Authors' methods: The assay estimated nucleated cells by amplifying reference gene primers. Sequencing used immunoSEQ multiplex PCR; TCRdb keeps in-frame clones, though not all of them. V, J and clone size are those of that table, while D and trimming were read from the DNA. The sample lists 90,000 to 150,000 clones; 85% were seen once. The CDR3 is made up of 16 amino acids. The junction had 8 bases not matched to a gene; V was cut back by 5 bases and J by 2 bases. CDR1 is MNHEY and CDR2 is SMNVEV in the germline V gene (reference sequence). This clone was seen just once.

This TCR came from a man older than 75 with acute or convalescent COVID-19. The chain links TRBV27 to TRBJ2-1; TRBD1 aligns across 8 bases. The specimen sequenced was peripheral blood. The CDR3 DNA follows: TGTGCCAGCAGTACCCCACAGGGGGAACCCTACAATGAGCAGTTCTTC. The encoded protein is CASSTPQGEPYNEQFF.